The 31 T cell receptor beta chains below all came from one sample that was sequenced in a study of shared clonotypes between healthy human individuals. Generated by immunoSEQ multiplex PCR, the TCRdb table keeps only in-frame clones and is missing some. The profile shows over a million clones, roughly 96% of them singletons. The sample consisted of naive CD4+ T cells sorted from blood. The sample's subset: CD45RA+ positively selected. All receptors derive from a man aged 30-40 years in good health.

Comments on this clone: This same CDR3 is encoded by further DNA sequences in the sample. J is TRBJ1-1 and V is TRBV5-6; the D gene is possibly TRBD1 (5 bases). The germline CDR1 and CDR2 sequences are SGHDT and YYEEEE. The CDR3 runs 13 residues. Trimming shortened V by 0 bases and J by 6 bases, and 9 bases separated the two germline ends. This CDR3 reads CASSLAGPSEAFF. The CDR3 DNA sequence: TGTGCCAGCAGCTTGGCGGGGCCTTCTGAAGCTTTCTTT.

The chain joins TRBV19 to TRBJ1-1; 7 bases line up with TRBD1. The J segment lost 4 bases and the V segment lost 4 bases, leaving 3 bases of the junction unmatched. Germline CDR1 reads LNHDA; CDR2 reads SQIVND (reference sequence). This CDR3 comprises 13 residues. The CDR3 DNA follows: TGTGCCAGTAGTAGACAGGGTGTCACTGAAGCTTTCTTT. It is translated as CASSRQGVTEAFF.

The chain carries TRBV28 and TRBJ2-1; D ambiguous. This CDR3 is built from 12 residues. CDR1 MDHEN and CDR2 SYDVKM come from the germline V gene. The V end was cut by 5 bases, the J end by 4 bases, with 6 bases between. The CDR3 spells CASSRLYNEQFF. The CDR3 DNA reads TGTGCCAGCAGTCGACTGTACAATGAGCAGTTCTTC.

V is TRBV29-1 and J is TRBJ2-1; 8 nucleotides line up with TRBD1. Unmatched junction bases numbered 9, after V lost 4 bases and J lost 1 base. The CDR3 contains 16 residues. Per the germline V gene, CDR1 is SQVTM and CDR2 is ANQGSEA. As DNA, the CDR3 is TGCAGCGTTGCCGCCCTACAGGGGGTTTCCTACAATGAGCAGTTCTTC. It specifies CSVAALQGVSYNEQFF.

The J gene is TRBJ1-2, the V gene TRBV5-4; weak D call: TRBD1 (5 bases). The length of the CDR3 is 12 residues. V lost 4 bases and J 4 bases, leaving 8 bases between the germline ends. Germline V CDR1 and CDR2: SGHNT, YYREEE (reference sequence). CDR3 nucleotides: TGTGCCAGCAGCCAAACAGGCTATGGCTACACCTTC. Protein product: CASSQTGYGYTF.

The genes are TRBV7-9 and TRBJ2-7, with TRBD2 as a possible D gene (5 bases). This CDR3 region has 15 residues. Germline V gene sequence: CDR1 SEHNR, CDR2 FQNEAQ (reference sequence). V lost 2 bases, J lost 6 bases, and 17 bases lay in between. CDR3 sequence: CASSLPGRSAGEQYF. CDR3 sequence (DNA): TGTGCCAGCAGCTTACCTGGGAGAAGTGCGGGCGAGCAGTACTTC.

This clone has just one count. V usage is TRBV10-2 and J usage is TRBJ2-2; TRBD2 agrees at 10 bases. The V gene's germline CDR1 is WSHSY and CDR2 SAAADI. The CDR3 is 17 residues long. The J segment lost 8 bases and the V segment lost 2 bases, leaving 11 bases of the junction unmatched. This CDR3 is CASSEQVLAGVPGELFF. The CDR3 DNA follows: TGCGCCAGCAGTGAGCAAGTCCTAGCGGGAGTTCCGGGGGAGCTGTTTTTT.

The rearrangement links TRBV6-1 to TRBJ2-7, with 9 bases lining up with TRBD1. The trim removed 4 bases at V and 2 bases at J, leaving 9 bases unmatched. CDR1 and CDR2 from the germline V gene are MNHNS and SASEGT. This CDR3 spans 16 amino acids. The CDR3 region is CASSAVVGQGTYEQYF. The CDR3 nucleotides read TGTGCCAGCAGTGCCGTAGTGGGACAGGGCACCTACGAGCAGTACTTC.

This clone has just one count. The V and J genes are TRBV5-1 and TRBJ1-1; TRBD1 might be the D (6 bases). This CDR3 is built from 15 residues. V lost 4 bases and J 0 bases, leaving 13 bases between the germline ends. Looked up from germline, CDR1 is SGHRS and CDR2 is YFSETQ. DNA of the CDR3: TGCGCCAGCAGCGCCTCTGGGACACTGAACACTGAAGCTTTCTTT. Translation: CASSASGTLNTEAFF.

The genes are TRBV27 and TRBJ2-1; the D gene is possibly TRBD1 (5 bases). The CDR3 runs to 13 residues. The V gene lost 5 bases and the J gene lost 4 bases, with 9 bases spanning the gap. Per germline, CDR1 MNHEY and CDR2 SMNVEV (reference sequence). DNA for the CDR3: TGTGCCAGCAGTGGACACCTTTACAATGAGCAGTTCTTC. Translating it yields CASSGHLYNEQFF.

The CDR3 coding sequence is TGCAGTGCTCAACCGGACGAAAAACTGTTTTTT. This sequence encodes CSAQPDEKLFF. The chain employs TRBV20-1 and TRBJ1-4; D gene ambiguous. CDR1 is DFQATT, CDR2 SNEGSKA, per germline (reference sequence). Trimming took off 5 bases at V and 8 bases at J, with 9 bases between the two ends. This CDR3 comprises 11 residues.

The chain recombines TRBV10-3 with TRBJ2-3; D uncertain. The length of the CDR3 is 15 residues. Germline CDR1 ENHRY, CDR2 SYGVKD. Trimming removed 0 bases from V and 4 bases from J, with 11 bases in between. The CDR3 protein is CAISESGSQADTQYF. The CDR3 DNA follows: TGTGCCATCAGTGAGTCCGGGTCTCAGGCAGATACGCAGTATTTT.

The CDR3 DNA sequence: TGTGCCAGCACCTCACGATGGGGTGACAGGCCGTACGAGCAGTACTTC. This encodes CASTSRWGDRPYEQYF. The chain carries TRBV27 and TRBJ2-7, with TRBD1 as a possible D gene (6 bases). Germline V gene lookup returns CDR1 MNHEY and CDR2 SMNVEV (reference sequence). Trimming removed 7 bases at V and 4 bases at J, with 23 bases between. The length of the CDR3 is 16 residues.

This chain joins TRBV18 and TRBJ1-3, with a weak D call TRBD1 (5 bases). The CDR3 contains 14 residues. Trimming pared 7 bases from V and 8 bases from J, leaving 18 bases between. Germline CDR1 KGHSH, CDR2 LQKENI. Here the CDR3 reads CASYRQWSSDTIYF. CDR3 DNA: TGTGCCAGCTACCGACAGTGGTCTTCGGACACCATATATTTT.

This chain uses TRBV5-4 with TRBJ2-1, with 8 nucleotides matching TRBD1. The V gene end was trimmed by 1 base and the J gene end by 8 bases; junction bases not matched to a gene: 8. The CDR3 spans 15 residues. Germline V lookup: CDR1 SGHNT, CDR2 YYREEE (reference sequence). The CDR3 DNA sequence: TGTGCCAGCAGCTTGACCGGACAGGGTGGCCATGAGCAGTTCTTC. It yields the protein CASSLTGQGGHEQFF. The full variable domain, with the rest looked up from reference TRBV5-4 and TRBJ2-1, is ETGVTQSPTHLIKTRGQQVTLRCSSQSGHNTVSWYQQALGQGPQFIFQYYREEENGRGNFPPRFSGLQFPNYSSELNVNALELDDSALYLCASSLTGQGGHEQFFGPGTRLTVL.

V and J are TRBV4-1 and TRBJ2-3; D is ambiguous. Germline CDR1 is MGHRA and CDR2 is YSYEKL. The CDR3 has 13 amino acids. V gave up 2 bases and J gave up 5 bases, with 8 bases separating them. The CDR3 DNA reads as TGCGCCAGCAGCCAAACACTTAGAGATACGCAGTATTTT. It encodes CASSQTLRDTQYF.

The chain carries TRBV5-1 and TRBJ2-7, with TRBD1 identical over 11 bases. CDR3 length: 15 amino acids. The junction had 6 bases not matched to a gene; V was cut back by 4 bases and J by 3 bases. Germline CDR1 SGHRS, CDR2 YFSETQ. In DNA form, the CDR3 reads TGCGCCAGCAGCCCCACCGGGACAGGGGGCTACGAGCAGTACTTC. This translates into CASSPTGTGGYEQYF.

This rearrangement joins TRBV11-3 to TRBJ2-1; 10 bases line up with TRBD2. The germline CDR1 and CDR2 sequences are SGHNT and YENEEA. J gave up 12 bases and V 5 bases, and 7 bases lay outside the gene matches. The CDR3 consists of 13 residues. The CDR3 sequence: CASSLPLAGVQFF. CDR3 in DNA: TGTGCCAGCAGCCTACCCCTAGCGGGAGTGCAGTTCTTC.

A remark on this clone: Other DNA sequences of this sample code for an identical CDR3. The chain links TRBV5-1 to TRBJ1-5, with D possibly matching TRBD1 (5 bases). The CDR3 contains 15 residues. Per germline, CDR1 SGHRS and CDR2 YFSETQ. With 0 bases removed from V and 1 base from J, the gap between germline ends came to 8 bases. The CDR3 region is CASSLVAGSNQPQHF. Written as DNA, the CDR3 is TGCGCCAGCAGCTTGGTTGCAGGGAGCAATCAGCCCCAGCATTTT.

CDR3 nucleotides: TGTGCCAGCAGCTTACAGGCCCCCCCAGAGACCCAGTACTTC. This codes for CASSLQAPPETQYF. This rearrangement joins TRBV7-2 to TRBJ2-5, with D unclear. CDR3 length: 14 residues. Trimming took off 2 bases at V and 4 bases at J, with 11 bases between the two ends. Germline lookup yields CDR1 SGHTA and CDR2 FQGNSA.

About this clone itself: Other DNA sequences within the sample encode an identical CDR3. The genes are TRBV2 and TRBJ2-3, with TRBD1 matching over 9 bases. Trimming took 5 bases from V and 1 from J; bases not matched to a gene: 1. Germline assignment: CDR1 SNHLY and CDR2 FYNNEI. This CDR3 is built from 14 residues. CDR3 DNA sequence: TGTGCCAGCAGTAGGGACAGGGGCACAGATACGCAGTATTTT. This translates into CASSRDRGTDTQYF.

This chain joins TRBV21-1 and TRBJ2-2. TRBV21-1 is a pseudogene. The CDR3 is made up of 16 amino acids. In DNA, the CDR3 is TGTGCCAGCAGCAAAGCCCCTGTCCGGACCCCCGGGGAGCTGTTTTTT. Encoded protein: CASSKAPVRTPGELFF.

The chain combines TRBV4-3 with TRBJ1-1; D is ambiguous. This CDR3 spans 13 amino acids. V was pared by 0 bases and J by 5 bases, with 7 bases between. The germline V gene encodes CDR1 LGHNA and CDR2 YSLEER. CDR3 coding DNA: TGCGCCAGCAGCCAAGACGCGTGGACTGAAGCTTTCTTT. Its protein product is CASSQDAWTEAFF.

V usage is TRBV7-6 and J usage is TRBJ1-1; the D gene is possibly TRBD1 (6 bases). Germline V gene data show CDR1 as SGHVS and CDR2 as FNYEAQ. V was cut by 5 bases and J by 6 bases, with 19 bases left in between. The CDR3 totals 15 residues. CDR3 nucleotide sequence: TGTGCCAGCAGCCCGACCTCGGGGGGCAGGCCTGAAGCTTTCTTT. Encoded protein: CASSPTSGGRPEAFF.

The chain recombines TRBV10-3 with TRBJ1-4; no definite D call. The CDR3 is 13 residues long. Trimming took 2 bases from V and 5 from J, leaving 6 bases between them. Germline CDR1 and CDR2: ENHRY and SYGVKD. CDR3 amino acids: CAISEGQNEKLFF. The CDR3 nucleotides read TGTGCCATCAGTGAGGGGCAGAATGAAAAACTGTTTTTT.

The rearrangement joins TRBV5-1 to TRBJ2-7, with D unclear. Germline V gene lookup returns CDR1 SGHRS and CDR2 YFSETQ. The V end lost 4 bases, the J end lost 5 bases, and 13 bases lay between the germline ends. CDR3 length: 13 amino acids. Here the CDR3 reads CASSTEPGNEQYF. The CDR3 coding sequence is TGCGCCAGCAGCACAGAGCCAGGAAACGAGCAGTACTTC.

The J gene is TRBJ2-7, the V gene TRBV5-5; either TRBD1 or TRBD2 may supply D (5 bases each). Germline V lookup: CDR1 SGHKS, CDR2 YYEKEE (reference sequence). The CDR3 sequence is 17 residues long. Trimming cost V 3 bases and J 3 bases, with 22 bases left between them. In DNA, the CDR3 is TGTGCCAGCAGCTCTGGGGGTGTAGGTAGGTTGCGCTACGAGCAGTACTTC. Encoded protein: CASSSGGVGRLRYEQYF.

The chain recombines TRBV10-3 with TRBJ2-1, with unresolved D. Trimming cost V 2 bases and J 13 bases, with 12 bases left between them. Per germline, CDR1 ENHRY and CDR2 SYGVKD. There are 12 residues in the CDR3. The CDR3 nucleotides are TGTGCCATCAGTGAGCCACCGGAATCACAGTTCTTC. Translation: CAISEPPESQFF.

The rearrangement uses TRBV4-2 and TRBJ2-3; D ambiguous. Germline V lookup: CDR1 LGHNA, CDR2 YNFKEQ. Trimming left V 1 base short and J 5 bases short, with 7 bases between. The CDR3 has 13 residues. The CDR3 region is CASSQADRDTQYF. DNA of the CDR3: TGTGCCAGCAGCCAAGCTGATCGAGATACGCAGTATTTT.

The rearrangement joins TRBV7-2 to TRBJ2-1, with 10 nucleotides matching TRBD2. Germline values: CDR1 SGHTA, CDR2 FQGNSA. J lost 1 base, V lost 0 bases, and 9 bases had no gene match. This CDR3 is built from 19 residues. The CDR3 nucleotides read TGTGCCAGCAGCTTAGCTCGACTAGCGGGTGAAACTTCCTACAATGAGCAGTTCTTC. Translating it yields CASSLARLAGETSYNEQFF.

The V call is TRBV10-1, the J call TRBJ1-5; TRBD1 matches 10 bases. J was trimmed by 4 bases and V by 8 bases; bases with no gene match: 8. There are 15 residues in the CDR3. Germline CDR1 is WNHNN and CDR2 is SYGVQD (reference sequence). CDR3 protein: CASVGPGQGNQPQHF. CDR3 DNA: TGCGCCAGCGTGGGGCCGGGACAGGGGAATCAGCCCCAGCATTTT.